These T cell receptor beta chains were read from a single sample in a study of blood T cells in healthy people across ages. One entry per CDR3 protein, called by TCRdb with MiXCR from the 5' RACE reads. The table lists 1.5 million to 2 million distinct CDR3 sequences, roughly 52% of them singletons. The specimen was blood. All receptors derive from a woman between 40 and 55 years old in good health. Both conserved end residues are part of each CDR3. Each record gives: clone size, J gene, D gene, V gene, CDR3 length, CDR3 protein, CDR3 DNA. The D gene is left open where the match is weak. Some rows mark clone size as missing; the rest say once, few, many or name a class of expanded clone.

- | TRBJ2-5 | - | TRBV5-1 | 14 | CASSLYAGMETRYF | TGCGCCAGCAGCTTGTATGCGGGAATGGAGACCCGGTACTTC
- | TRBJ2-5 | - | TRBV28 | 14 | CASSFQGTQETQYF | TGTGCCAGCAGCTTCCAAGGGACCCAAGAGACCCAGTACTTC
- | TRBJ2-1 | - | TRBV28 | 14 | CASSVARTQNEQFF | TGTGCCAGCAGCGTTGCCCGCACCCAGAATGAGCAGTTCTTC
- | TRBJ2-3 | - | TRBV3-1 | 14 | CASSQDKLADTQYF | TGTGCCAGCAGCCAAGATAAGCTGGCGGATACGCAGTATTTT
few | TRBJ2-1 | - | TRBV10-3 | 16 | CAISEDRGLGGRWQFF | TGTGCCATCAGTGAGGACCGCGGCCTCGGGGGGCGATGGCAGTTCTTC
- | TRBJ2-3 | - | TRBV5-1 | 14 | CASSTGQSTDTQYF | TGCGCCAGCAGCACCGGACAGAGCACAGATACGCAGTATTTT
few | TRBJ2-5 | TRBD1 | TRBV7-8 | 18 | CASSLIGTGERYQETQYF | TGTGCCAGCAGCTTAATCGGGACAGGGGAAAGGTACCAAGAGACCCAGTACTTC
- | TRBJ2-7 | - | TRBV7-9 | 14 | CASSPSGLHYEQYF | TGTGCCAGCAGCCCCTCGGGACTCCACTACGAGCAGTACTTC
- | TRBJ1-6 | TRBD1 | TRBV20-1 | 13 | CSARTGPQSPLHF | TGCAGTGCTAGGACAGGGCCTCAGTCACCCCTCCACTTT
- | TRBJ1-1 | - | TRBV7-2 | 14 | CASSKRGLNTEAFF | TGTGCCAGCAGCAAAAGGGGGTTGAACACTGAAGCTTTCTTT
few | TRBJ2-3 | TRBD1 | TRBV4-3 | 16 | CASSQGYRGSTDTQYF | TGCGCCAGCAGCCAGGGATACAGGGGTAGCACAGATACGCAGTATTTT
- | TRBJ1-6 | - | TRBV12-3/TRBV12-4 | 16 | CASSPPGQGYNSPLHF | TGTGCCAGCAGTCCCCCGGGACAAGGGTATAATTCACCCCTCCACTTT
- | TRBJ2-7 | - | TRBV7-9 | 12 | CASSFTLPEQYF | TGTGCCAGCAGCTTCACATTACCCGAGCAGTACTTC
- | TRBJ2-1 | - | TRBV4-3 | 13 | CASSQEEGGEQFF | TGCGCCAGCAGCCAAGAGGAAGGAGGGGAGCAGTTCTTC
few | TRBJ2-1 | TRBD2 | TRBV7-2 | 17 | CASSLEPWGGEYNEQFF | TGTGCCAGCAGCTTAGAACCCTGGGGGGGGGAGTACAATGAGCAGTTCTTC
- | TRBJ2-7 | - | TRBV29-1 | 14 | CSVEIRGRSYEQYF | TGCAGCGTTGAAATAAGGGGAAGGTCCTACGAGCAGTACTTC
few | TRBJ1-2 | TRBD1 | TRBV7-2 | 15 | CASSARTGGRGGYTF | TGTGCCAGCAGCGCCAGGACAGGGGGAAGAGGGGGCTACACCTTC
- | TRBJ1-2 | - | TRBV20-1 | 13 | CSARGPQFGGYTF | TGCAGTGCTAGAGGTCCCCAATTCGGTGGCTACACCTTC
- | TRBJ1-6 | - | TRBV9 | 19 | CASSVYDSPPAPGSSPLHF | TGTGCCAGCAGCGTATACGACAGCCCCCCGGCCCCAGGATCTTCACCCCTCCACTTT
- | TRBJ2-3 | - | TRBV9 | 15 | CASSVGGSLTDTQYF | TGTGCCAGCAGCGTAGGCGGCTCACTCACAGATACGCAGTATTTT
few | TRBJ2-7 | - | TRBV5-1 | 14 | CASSIGQVSYEQYF | TGCGCCAGCAGCATCGGACAAGTATCATACGAGCAGTACTTC
- | TRBJ2-7 | - | TRBV18 | 15 | CASSPRNHLAYEQYF | TGTGCCAGCTCTCCCCGGAATCACTTAGCTTACGAGCAGTACTTC
many | TRBJ1-2 | - | TRBV28 | 12 | CASSQTGYGYTF | TGTGCCAGCAGTCAAACAGGGTATGGCTACACCTTC
- | TRBJ2-1 | - | TRBV27 | 16 | CASSLFQTSSYNEQFF | TGTGCCAGCAGTTTATTCCAGACATCCTCCTACAATGAGCAGTTCTTC
- | TRBJ2-1 | TRBD2 | TRBV7-8 | 16 | CASRRTLAGTINEQFF | TGTGCCAGCAGGCGAACATTAGCGGGGACGATCAATGAGCAGTTCTTC
once | TRBJ1-4 | TRBD1 | TRBV29-1 | 13 | CSVGTGQGEKLFF | TGCAGCGTCGGGACAGGACAGGGTGAAAAACTGTTTTTT
few | TRBJ1-2 | - | TRBV29-1 | 11 | CSVEGTYGYTF | TGCAGCGTTGAAGGGACCTATGGCTACACCTTC
- | TRBJ2-1 | - | TRBV7-6 | 15 | CASRARVGSYNEQFF | TGTGCCAGCAGAGCACGCGTGGGATCCTACAATGAGCAGTTCTTC
many | TRBJ2-7 | - | TRBV11-2 | 14 | CASSLGGLNYEQYF | TGTGCCAGCAGCTTAGGGGGACTGAACTACGAGCAGTACTTC
- | TRBJ2-6 | - | TRBV12-3/TRBV12-4 | 15 | CASSHMGVGANVLTF | TGTGCCAGCAGTCATATGGGGGTCGGGGCCAACGTCCTGACTTTC
- | TRBJ2-3 | - | TRBV7-9 | 14 | CASRDRIGADTQYF | TGTGCCAGCAGGGATAGAATCGGCGCAGATACGCAGTATTTT
- | TRBJ1-2 | - | TRBV28 | 15 | CASSQTTGHHYGYTF | TGTGCCAGCAGTCAAACTACAGGACACCACTATGGCTACACCTTC
- | TRBJ2-5 | - | TRBV18 | 16 | CASSPSRGLRGDEQYF | TGTGCCAGCTCACCTTCCCGGGGCCTTAGGGGCGATGAGCAGTACTTC
- | TRBJ2-5 | TRBD2 | TRBV4-3 | 16 | CASSQEASSGAETQYF | TGCGCCAGCAGCCAAGAAGCGAGTAGCGGGGCAGAGACCCAGTACTTC
- | TRBJ1-2 | TRBD1 | TRBV28 | 14 | CASIQQDRGRDYTF | TGTGCCAGCATCCAACAGGACAGGGGCCGGGACTACACCTTC
few | TRBJ1-5 | - | TRBV5-6 | 14 | CASSRDGLNQPQHF | TGTGCCAGCAGCCGGGACGGCCTGAATCAGCCCCAGCATTTT
once | TRBJ2-1 | - | TRBV5-6 | 16 | CASSLVGQGSFDEQFF | TGTGCCAGCAGCTTGGTCGGGCAGGGTAGCTTCGATGAGCAGTTCTTC
- | TRBJ2-7 | - | TRBV11-2 | 12 | CASSLPAAEQYF | TGTGCCAGCAGCCTCCCAGCAGCCGAGCAGTACTTC
- | TRBJ2-7 | TRBD1 | TRBV6-1 | 14 | CASGGTGFSYEQYF | TGTGCCAGCGGTGGGACAGGGTTCTCCTACGAGCAGTACTTC
- | TRBJ1-4 | - | TRBV7-2 | 13 | CASSFRINEKLFF | TGTGCCAGCAGCTTCAGGATAAATGAAAAACTGTTTTTT
- | TRBJ2-7 | - | TRBV6-5 | 16 | CASSYQRGRGSYEQYF | TGTGCCAGCAGTTACCAGCGTGGGCGGGGCTCCTACGAGCAGTACTTC
- | TRBJ2-5 | - | TRBV5-1 | 16 | CASSSGGVVRQETQYF | TGCGCCAGCAGCTCGGGCGGGGTCGTTCGGCAAGAGACCCAGTACTTC
- | TRBJ1-6 | - | TRBV7-2 | 15 | CASSPPGVRNSPLHF | TGTGCCAGCAGCCCGCCGGGAGTCAGAAATTCACCCCTCCACTTT
- | TRBJ2-1 | TRBD2 | TRBV9 | 15 | CASSYTSVVNNEQFF | TGTGCCAGCAGCTATACTAGCGTTGTAAACAATGAGCAGTTCTTC
few | TRBJ2-1 | - | TRBV6-2/TRBV6-3 | 16 | CASRAPPRAGYNEQFF | TGTGCCAGCAGAGCCCCCCCGCGGGCGGGATACAATGAGCAGTTCTTC
- | TRBJ2-3 | - | TRBV13 | 15 | CASSLVASGGDTQYF | TGTGCCAGCAGCTTAGTGGCGTCAGGGGGGGATACGCAGTATTTT
- | TRBJ2-1 | TRBD2 | TRBV6-2/TRBV6-3 | 15 | CASSYVGTSTDEQFF | TGTGCCAGCAGTTACGTAGGGACTAGCACGGATGAGCAGTTCTTC
- | TRBJ2-5 | TRBD2 | TRBV20-1 | 14 | CSAQTSGAKETQYF | TGCAGTGCCCAGACTAGCGGGGCAAAAGAGACCCAGTACTTC
few | TRBJ1-2 | - | TRBV5-1 | 15 | CASSLSPLGDYGYTF | TGCGCCAGCAGCTTGTCCCCGTTAGGGGACTATGGCTACACCTTC
- | TRBJ2-7 | - | TRBV13 | 14 | CASSSYGDNPEQYF | TGTGCCAGCAGCTCCTACGGGGACAACCCCGAGCAGTACTTC
few | TRBJ1-2 | TRBD1 | TRBV29-1 | 15 | CSVGTGQGRNYGYTF | TGCAGCGTTGGAACGGGACAGGGGAGGAACTATGGCTACACCTTC
- | TRBJ2-7 | TRBD2 | TRBV29-1 | 12 | CSVGSLAAQQYF | TGCAGCGTTGGAAGTCTAGCGGCCCAGCAGTACTTC
few | TRBJ2-3 | - | TRBV10-3 | 16 | CAISEGSTSSTDTQYF | TGTGCCATCAGTGAAGGGTCCACCTCTAGCACAGATACGCAGTATTTT
- | TRBJ1-2 | - | TRBV28 | 13 | CTSSYRVSGGYTF | TGTACCAGCAGTTACAGGGTCTCGGGCGGCTACACCTTC
- | TRBJ2-1 | TRBD2 | TRBV6-1 | 13 | CANKGSGVNEQFF | TGTGCCAACAAAGGTAGCGGGGTGAATGAGCAGTTCTTC
- | TRBJ2-7 | - | TRBV2 | 11 | CASSDGNEQYF | TGTGCCAGCAGTGACGGGAACGAGCAGTACTTC
- | TRBJ1-5 | - | TRBV2 | 13 | CASRDYSNQPQHF | TGTGCCAGCAGGGATTATAGCAATCAGCCCCAGCATTTT
few | TRBJ2-6 | - | TRBV24-1 | 16 | CATSDSGNPGANVLTF | TGTGCCACCAGTGATTCTGGCAACCCGGGGGCCAACGTCCTGACTTTC
few | TRBJ2-6 | - | TRBV5-8 | 20 | CASSLTIHEGGRSGANVLTF | TGTGCCAGCAGCTTGACGATACACGAGGGCGGTCGCTCTGGGGCCAACGTCCTGACTTTC
- | TRBJ2-5 | - | TRBV11-2 | 15 | CASSLAPNREWGQYF | TGTGCCAGCAGCTTAGCTCCTAACAGGGAATGGGGGCAGTACTTC